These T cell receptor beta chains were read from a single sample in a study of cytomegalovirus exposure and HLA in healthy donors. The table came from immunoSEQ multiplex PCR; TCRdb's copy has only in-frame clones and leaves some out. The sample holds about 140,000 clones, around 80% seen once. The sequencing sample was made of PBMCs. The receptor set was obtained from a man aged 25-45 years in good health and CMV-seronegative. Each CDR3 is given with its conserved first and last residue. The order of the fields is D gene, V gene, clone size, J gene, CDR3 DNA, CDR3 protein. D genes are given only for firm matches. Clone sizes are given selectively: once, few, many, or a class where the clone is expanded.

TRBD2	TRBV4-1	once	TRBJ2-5	TGCGCCAGCAGCTCAGCGGGAGGGCAAGAGACCCAGTACTTC	CASSSAGGQETQYF
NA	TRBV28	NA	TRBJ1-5	TGTGCCACCAACTCCGGCTACCCGGGAGAAAGCAATCAGCCCCAGCATTTT	CATNSGYPGESNQPQHF
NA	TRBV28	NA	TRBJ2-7	TGTGCCAGCAGTTTAACCCTCGGAGGACCCTACGAGCAGTACTTC	CASSLTLGGPYEQYF
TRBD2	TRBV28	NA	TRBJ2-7	TGTGCCAGCAGGGGGACTACCGGATACGAGCAGTACTTC	CASRGTTGYEQYF
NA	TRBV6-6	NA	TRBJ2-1	TGTGCCAGCAGTTCGACTGGGGAGCAGTTCTTC	CASSSTGEQFF
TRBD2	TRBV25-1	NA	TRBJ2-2	TGTGCCAGCAGTGAAGCGGGGGGGGCGAGAACCGGGGAGCTGTTTTTT	CASSEAGGARTGELFF
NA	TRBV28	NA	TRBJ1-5	TGTGCCAGCAGCTTTGGGGCAGCTAATCAGCCCCAGCATTTT	CASSFGAANQPQHF
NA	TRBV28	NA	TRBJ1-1	TGTGCCAGCAGCAGATCCAAGCGGGCTGAAGCTTTCTTT	CASSRSKRAEAFF
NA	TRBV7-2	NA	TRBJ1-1	TGTGCCAGCAGCTTTGGCAGACAGAACACTGAAGCTTTCTTT	CASSFGRQNTEAFF
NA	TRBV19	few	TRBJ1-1	TGTGCCAGTAGCGTCTATGGTATGAACACTGAAGCTTTCTTT	CASSVYGMNTEAFF
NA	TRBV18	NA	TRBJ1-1	TGTGCCAGCTCACCGGGCTCGAACACTGAAGCTTTCTTT	CASSPGSNTEAFF
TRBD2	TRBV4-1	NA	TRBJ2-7	TGCGCCAGCAGCGCCTACAGCGGGATGAGCTCCTACGAGCAGTACTTC	CASSAYSGMSSYEQYF
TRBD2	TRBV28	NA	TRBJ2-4	TGTGCCAGCAGTGCGGGAGGGAGGACAAACATTCAGTACTTC	CASSAGGRTNIQYF
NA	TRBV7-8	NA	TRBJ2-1	TGTGCCAGCAGCTTAACCCCGCTGAGGTACTCCTACAATGAGCAGTTCTTC	CASSLTPLRYSYNEQFF
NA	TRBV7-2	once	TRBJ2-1	TGTGCCAGCAGCTTAGCGCGGTACAATGAGCAGTTCTTC	CASSLARYNEQFF
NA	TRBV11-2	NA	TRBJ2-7	TGTGCCAGCAGCTTAGGAGGGATCACCTACGAGCAGTACTTC	CASSLGGITYEQYF
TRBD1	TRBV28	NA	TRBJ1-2	TGTGCCAGCAGTCGGACAGGGAGGTATGGCTACACCTTC	CASSRTGRYGYTF
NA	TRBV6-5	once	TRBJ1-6	TGTGCCAGTTGTCGAGGGGGTTATAATTCACCCCTCCACTTT	CASCRGGYNSPLHF
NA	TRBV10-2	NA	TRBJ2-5	TGCGCCAGCAGTGAAGGCTTCTTGGGGGGGACACAAGAGACCCAGTACTTC	CASSEGFLGGTQETQYF
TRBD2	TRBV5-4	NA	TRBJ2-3	TGTGCCAGCAGCTCGACGCTAGCGGGAGCCTCAGATACGCAGTATTTT	CASSSTLAGASDTQYF
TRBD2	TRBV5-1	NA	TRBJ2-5	TGCGCCAGCAGCTTGGGGGTAGCGGGAGTAGAGACCCAGTACTTC	CASSLGVAGVETQYF
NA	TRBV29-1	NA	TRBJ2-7	TGCAGCGTCTCCCCGGGAGCCCCCTACGAGCAGTACTTC	CSVSPGAPYEQYF
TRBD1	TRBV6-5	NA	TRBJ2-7	TGTGCCAGCAGTTACAGCGGGACAGGGGGCTACGAGCAGTACTTC	CASSYSGTGGYEQYF
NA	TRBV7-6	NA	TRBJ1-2	TGTGCCAGCAGCTCAACCGCTATAAGCGGGGACTATGGCTACACCTTC	CASSSTAISGDYGYTF
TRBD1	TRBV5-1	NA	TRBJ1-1	TGCGCCAGCAGCGAACAGGGGATGAACACTGAAGCTTTCTTT	CASSEQGMNTEAFF
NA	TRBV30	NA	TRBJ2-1	TGTGCCTGGATTACTGGTTCCGTGGCCTACAATGAGCAGTTCTTC	CAWITGSVAYNEQFF
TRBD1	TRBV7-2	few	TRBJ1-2	TGTGCCAGCAGCCCCCGACAGGGAGGAGTAAGCTATGGCTACACCTTC	CASSPRQGGVSYGYTF
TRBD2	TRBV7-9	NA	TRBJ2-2	TGTGCCAGCAGCTCTGGACTAGCGGGGGAACACGGGGAGCTGTTTTTT	CASSSGLAGEHGELFF
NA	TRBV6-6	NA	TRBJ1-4	TGTGCCAGCAGTTACCCGACAGGAGGTAATGAAAAACTGTTTTTT	CASSYPTGGNEKLFF
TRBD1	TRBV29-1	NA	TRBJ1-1	TGCAGCGTCCTCTTCACCGACAGGGTCGGGACTGAAGCTTTCTTT	CSVLFTDRVGTEAFF
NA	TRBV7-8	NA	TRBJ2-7	TGTGCCAGCAGCTTGAGGGAGCTATCCTACGAGCAGTACTTC	CASSLRELSYEQYF
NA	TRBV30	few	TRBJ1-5	TGTGCCTGGGAAGGGGGTAGCAATCAGCCCCAGCATTTT	CAWEGGSNQPQHF
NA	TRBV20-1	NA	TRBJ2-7	TGCAGTGCTAGATCCTACCCCGAGCAGTACTTC	CSARSYPEQYF
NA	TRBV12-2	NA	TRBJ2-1	TGTGCAAGTCGCCCGGTGAACGCCCGACTAGCGGCTTTGTATGAGCAGTTCTTC	CASRPVNARLAALYEQFF
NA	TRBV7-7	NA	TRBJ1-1	TGTGCTAGCAGCTTAACTGTGAACACTGAAGCTTTCTTT	CASSLTVNTEAFF
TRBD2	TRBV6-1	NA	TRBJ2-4	TGTGCCAGCAGTGTCTTAGCGGGAGAAAACATTCAGTACTTC	CASSVLAGENIQYF
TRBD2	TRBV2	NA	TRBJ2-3	TGTGCCAGCCCTAGCGGGAGTGCAGATACGCAGTATTTT	CASPSGSADTQYF
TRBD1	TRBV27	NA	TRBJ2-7	TGTGCCAGCAGCTACAGACAGGGGAGGAATAACGAGCAGTACTTC	CASSYRQGRNNEQYF
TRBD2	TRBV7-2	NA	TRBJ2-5	TGTGCCAGCACCCCGGGGAGGGGCCAAGAGACCCAGTACTTC	CASTPGRGQETQYF
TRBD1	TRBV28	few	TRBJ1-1	TGTGCCAGCAGTTCCCCGGGACAGGGGAAAGGAGCTGAAGCTTTCTTT	CASSSPGQGKGAEAFF
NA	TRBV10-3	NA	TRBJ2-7	TGTGCCATCAGCCTCCGGGACTCACATTCCTACGAGCAGTACTTC	CAISLRDSHSYEQYF
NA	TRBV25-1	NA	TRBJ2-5	TGTGCCAGCAGTGACCCCTTAGGAGCTTCGGAGACCCAGTACTTC	CASSDPLGASETQYF